This T cell receptor (beta chain) comes out of a study of cytomegalovirus exposure and HLA in healthy donors. In the PCR, 60 Vbeta and 13 Jbeta primers were used. The table came from immunoSEQ multiplex PCR; TCRdb's copy has only in-frame clones and leaves some out. The profile shows some 180,000 clones, 77% of them singletons. CDR1 is MNHEY and CDR2 is SVGAGI in the germline V gene. The CDR3 runs 14 residues. V dropped 2 bases and J dropped 3; count of bases not matched to a gene: 3. This clone was found once. The TCR was taken from a woman aged 60-70 years in good health and CMV-seropositive. The rearrangement links TRBV6-5 to TRBJ1-2; 7 bases match TRBD1. The sequencing sample was made of PBMCs. The CDR3, as DNA: TGTGCCAGCAGTTACCGGGACAGCTACTATGGCTACACCTTC. This gives the protein CASSYRDSYYGYTF.